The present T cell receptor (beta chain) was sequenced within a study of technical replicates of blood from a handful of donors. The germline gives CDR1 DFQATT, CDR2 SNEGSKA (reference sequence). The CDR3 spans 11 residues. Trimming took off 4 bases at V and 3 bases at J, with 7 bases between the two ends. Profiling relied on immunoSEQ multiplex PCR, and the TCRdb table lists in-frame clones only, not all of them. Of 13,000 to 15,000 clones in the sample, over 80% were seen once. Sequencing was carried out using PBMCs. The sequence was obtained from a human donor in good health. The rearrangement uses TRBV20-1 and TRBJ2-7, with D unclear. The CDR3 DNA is TGCAGTGCTACTCCTTTCTACGAGCAGTACTTC. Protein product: CSATPFYEQYF.